Following are 5 T cell receptor beta chains from one sample sequenced in a study of post-analysis software for immune sequencing data. General observations from the study: The study found TRBV5-6, TRBV5-1 and TRBV20-1 among 5 or 6 TRBV segments more frequent in patients than controls.

Their target antigens are unknown. Unique molecular identifiers tagged the TCR beta cDNA libraries. TCRdb itself ran the PCR reads through MiXCR, one entry per CDR3 protein. Among about 540,000 distinct CDR3 sequences listed, approximately 34% were seen once. Sequencing used blood. The receptors here all came from a girl aged 2-17 years with multiple sclerosis.

This chain links TRBV11-2 with TRBJ2-3; 7 bases fit TRBD1. The CDR3 loop spans 17 amino acids. After removal of 1 base from V and 3 bases from J, the junction contained 10 bases not matched to a gene. Germline CDR1 and CDR2: SGHAT and FQNNGV. The DNA of the CDR3 is TGTGCCAGCAGCTTAGGGTTCTTCGTACAGGGGACAGATACGCAGTATTTT. Amino acids: CASSLGFFVQGTDTQYF.

The CDR3 DNA follows: TGCAGTGCCCGGAACAGACAGGGGGGCTATGGCTACACCTTC. Its protein product is CSARNRQGGYGYTF. This chain uses TRBV20-1 with TRBJ1-2, with TRBD1 matching 9 bases. Germline-derived CDR1 and CDR2 are DFQATT and SNEGSKA (reference sequence). CDR3 length equals 14 residues. J was trimmed by 4 bases and V by 6 bases; bases with no gene match: 9.

This clonotype was observed a few times. This chain uses TRBV5-1 with TRBJ2-5; possibly TRBD2 for D (5 bases). Trimming removed 0 bases at V and 5 bases at J, with 14 bases between. The CDR3 is 15 amino acids. Germline V lookup: CDR1 SGHRS, CDR2 YFSETQ. In nucleotides, the CDR3 is TGCGCCAGCAGCTTGGGTTTGGGAGTTGCGGAGACCCAGTACTTC. It encodes CASSLGLGVAETQYF.

This rearrangement joins TRBV18 to TRBJ2-1; 10 bases are a match to TRBD2. The junction had 3 bases not matched to a gene; V was cut back by 0 bases and J by 4 bases. The CDR3 is 16 residues long. CDR1 and CDR2 from the germline V gene are KGHSH and LQKENI. For the CDR3, the DNA is TGTGCCAGCTCACCACCGGGACTAGCGCCTTACAATGAGCAGTTCTTC. It translates to CASSPPGLAPYNEQFF.

V and J are TRBV27 and TRBJ2-5; TRBD1 matches 7 bases. This CDR3 spans 15 amino acids. CDR1 is MNHEY, CDR2 SMNVEV, per germline (reference sequence). V lost 1 base, J lost 11 bases, and 13 bases stayed unmatched. The DNA for the CDR3 is TGTGCCAGCAGTTTATACCAGGGGGTGGGCAATGAGCAGTACTTC. Amino acid sequence: CASSLYQGVGNEQYF.